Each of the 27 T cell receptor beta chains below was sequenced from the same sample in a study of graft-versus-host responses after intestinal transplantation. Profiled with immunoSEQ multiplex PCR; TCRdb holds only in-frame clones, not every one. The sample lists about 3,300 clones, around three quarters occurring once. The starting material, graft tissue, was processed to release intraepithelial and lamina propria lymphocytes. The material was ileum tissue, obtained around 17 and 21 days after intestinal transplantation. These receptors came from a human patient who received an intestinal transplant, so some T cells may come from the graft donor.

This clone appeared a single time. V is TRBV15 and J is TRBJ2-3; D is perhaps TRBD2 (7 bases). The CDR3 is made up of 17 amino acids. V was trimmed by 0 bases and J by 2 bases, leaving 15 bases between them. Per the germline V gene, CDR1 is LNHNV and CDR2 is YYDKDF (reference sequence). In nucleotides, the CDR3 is TGTGCCACCAGCAGAGATTTGGTACGGGGGGCCACAGATACGCAGTATTTT. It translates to CATSRDLVRGATDTQYF.

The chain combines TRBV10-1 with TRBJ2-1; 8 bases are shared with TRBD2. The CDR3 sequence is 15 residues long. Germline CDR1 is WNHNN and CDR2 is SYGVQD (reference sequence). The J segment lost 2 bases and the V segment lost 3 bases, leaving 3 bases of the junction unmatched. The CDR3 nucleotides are TGCGCCAGCAGTGACTCGGGACTAGCCTACAATGAGCAGTTCTTC. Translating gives CASSDSGLAYNEQFF.

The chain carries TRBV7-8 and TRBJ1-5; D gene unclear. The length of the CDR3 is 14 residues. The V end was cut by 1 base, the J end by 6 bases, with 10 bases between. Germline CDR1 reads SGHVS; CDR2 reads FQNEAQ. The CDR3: CASSLGGGSQPQHF. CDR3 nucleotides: TGTGCCAGCAGCTTAGGTGGCGGCAGTCAGCCCCAGCATTTT. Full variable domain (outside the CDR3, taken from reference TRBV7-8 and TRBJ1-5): GAGVSQSPRYKVAKRGQDVALRCDPISGHVSLFWYQQALGQGPEFLTYFQNEAQLDKSGLPSDRFFAERPEGSVSTLKIQRTQQEDSAVYLCASSLGGGSQPQHFGDGTRLSIL.

CDR3 loop: CASSQLTGTYSPLHF. DNA of the CDR3: TGTGCCAGCAGCCAACTGACAGGGACCTATTCACCCCTCCACTTT. The chain employs TRBV14 and TRBJ1-6; 7 positions agree with TRBD1. The CDR3 runs 15 residues. V dropped 2 bases and J dropped 8; count of bases not matched to a gene: 6. CDR1 and CDR2 (germline): SGHDN, FVKESK.

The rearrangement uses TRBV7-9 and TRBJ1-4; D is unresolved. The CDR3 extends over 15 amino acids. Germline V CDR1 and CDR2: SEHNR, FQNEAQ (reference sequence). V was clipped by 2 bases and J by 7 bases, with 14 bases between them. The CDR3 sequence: CASSLTDPSIEKLFF. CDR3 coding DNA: TGTGCCAGCAGCTTAACAGACCCCTCTATTGAAAAACTGTTTTTT.

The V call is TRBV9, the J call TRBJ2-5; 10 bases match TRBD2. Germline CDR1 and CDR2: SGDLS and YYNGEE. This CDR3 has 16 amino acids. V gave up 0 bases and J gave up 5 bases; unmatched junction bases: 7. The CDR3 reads CASSVERGGRGETQYF. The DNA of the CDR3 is TGTGCCAGCAGCGTAGAGCGGGGGGGGCGAGGTGAGACCCAGTACTTC. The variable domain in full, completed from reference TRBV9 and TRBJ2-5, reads DSGVTQTPKHLITATGQRVTLRCSPRSGDLSVYWYQQSLDQGLQFLIQYYNGEERAKGNILERFSAQQFPDLHSELNLSSLELGDSALYFCASSVERGGRGETQYFGPGTRLLVL.

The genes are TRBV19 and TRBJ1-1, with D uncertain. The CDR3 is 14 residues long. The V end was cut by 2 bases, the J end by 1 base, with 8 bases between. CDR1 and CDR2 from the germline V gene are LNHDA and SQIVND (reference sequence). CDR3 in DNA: TGTGCCAGTAGTATAAGAGGGCGGAACACTGAAGCTTTCTTT. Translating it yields CASSIRGRNTEAFF.

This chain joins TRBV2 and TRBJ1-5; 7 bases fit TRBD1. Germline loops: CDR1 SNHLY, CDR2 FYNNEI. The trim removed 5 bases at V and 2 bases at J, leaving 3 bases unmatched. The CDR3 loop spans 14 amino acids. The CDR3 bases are TGTGCCAGCAGTTTCGACAGGGGCAATCAGCCCCAGCATTTT. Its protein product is CASSFDRGNQPQHF.

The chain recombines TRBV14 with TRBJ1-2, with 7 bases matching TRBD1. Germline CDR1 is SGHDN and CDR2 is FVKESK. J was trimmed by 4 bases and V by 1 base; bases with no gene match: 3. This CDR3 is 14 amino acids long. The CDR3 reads CASSQVQGGYGYTF. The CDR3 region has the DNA TGTGCCAGCAGCCAAGTGCAGGGGGGCTATGGCTACACCTTC.

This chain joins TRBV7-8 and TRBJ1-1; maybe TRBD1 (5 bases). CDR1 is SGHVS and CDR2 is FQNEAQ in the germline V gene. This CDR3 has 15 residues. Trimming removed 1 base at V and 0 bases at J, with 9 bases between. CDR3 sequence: CASSLDDRMNTEAFF. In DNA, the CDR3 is TGTGCCAGCAGCTTAGACGACAGAATGAACACTGAAGCTTTCTTT.

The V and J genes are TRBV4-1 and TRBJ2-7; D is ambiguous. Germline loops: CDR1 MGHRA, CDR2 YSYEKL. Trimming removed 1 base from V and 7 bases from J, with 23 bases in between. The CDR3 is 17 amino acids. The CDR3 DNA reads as TGCGCCAGCAGCCAAGGCATTTCGAGGAGCCAGGTTGGGGAGCAGTACTTC. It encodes CASSQGISRSQVGEQYF.

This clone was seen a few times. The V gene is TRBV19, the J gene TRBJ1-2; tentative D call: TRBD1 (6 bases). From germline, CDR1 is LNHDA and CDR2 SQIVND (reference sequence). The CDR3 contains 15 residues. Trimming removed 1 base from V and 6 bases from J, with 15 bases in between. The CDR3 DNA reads TGTGCCAGTAGTATAGGAATACAGGGTTCGGATGGCTACACCTTC. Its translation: CASSIGIQGSDGYTF. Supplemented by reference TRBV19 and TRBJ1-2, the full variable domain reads DGGITQSPKYLFRKEGQNVTLSCEQNLNHDAMYWYRQDPGQGLRLIYYSQIVNDFQKGDIAEGYSVSREKKESFPLTVTSAQKNPTAFYLCASSIGIQGSDGYTFGSGTRLTVV.

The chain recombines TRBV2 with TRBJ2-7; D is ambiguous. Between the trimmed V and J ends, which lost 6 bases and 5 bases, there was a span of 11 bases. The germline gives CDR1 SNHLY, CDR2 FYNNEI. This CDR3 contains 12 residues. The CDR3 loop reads CASRLADHEQYF. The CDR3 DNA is TGTGCCAGCAGACTCGCCGATCACGAGCAGTACTTC. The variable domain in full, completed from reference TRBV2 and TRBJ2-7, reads EPEVTQTPSHQVTQMGQEVILRCVPISNHLYFYWYRQILGQKVEFLVSFYNNEISEKSEIFDDQFSVERPDGSNFTLKIRSTKLEDSAMYFCASRLADHEQYFGPGTRLTVT.

This CDR3 reads CASSFVGSEAFF. CDR3 in DNA: TGTGCCAGCAGCTTTGTCGGCAGTGAAGCTTTCTTT. The chain links TRBV7-2 to TRBJ1-1; no clear D gene. Germline V gene lookup returns CDR1 SGHTA and CDR2 FQGNSA. Trimming left V 3 bases short and J 7 bases short, with 9 bases between. This CDR3 contains 12 residues.

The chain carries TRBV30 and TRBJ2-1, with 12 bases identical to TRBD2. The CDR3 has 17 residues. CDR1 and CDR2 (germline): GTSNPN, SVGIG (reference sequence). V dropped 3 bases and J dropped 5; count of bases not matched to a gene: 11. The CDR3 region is CAWSQPTSGGIHNEQFF. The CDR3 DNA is TGTGCCTGGAGCCAACCGACTAGCGGGGGTATCCACAATGAGCAGTTCTTC.

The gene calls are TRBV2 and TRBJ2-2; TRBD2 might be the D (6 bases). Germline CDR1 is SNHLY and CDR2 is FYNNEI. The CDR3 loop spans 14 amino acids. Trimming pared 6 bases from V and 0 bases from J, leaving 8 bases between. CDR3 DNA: TGTGCCAGCAGGCGGGATACGAACACCGGGGAGCTGTTTTTT. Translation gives CASRRDTNTGELFF.

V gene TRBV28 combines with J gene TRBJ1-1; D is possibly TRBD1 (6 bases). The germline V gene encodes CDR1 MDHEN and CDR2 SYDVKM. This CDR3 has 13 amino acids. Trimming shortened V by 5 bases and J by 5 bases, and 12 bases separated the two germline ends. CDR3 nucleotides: TGTGCCAGCAGTCCTACAGGGTCGACTGAAGCTTTCTTT. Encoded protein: CASSPTGSTEAFF.

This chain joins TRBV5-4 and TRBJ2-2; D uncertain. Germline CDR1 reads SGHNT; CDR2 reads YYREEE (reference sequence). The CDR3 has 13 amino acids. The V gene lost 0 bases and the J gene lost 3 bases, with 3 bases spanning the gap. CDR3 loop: CASSLEYTGELFF. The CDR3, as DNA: TGTGCCAGCAGCTTGGAATACACCGGGGAGCTGTTTTTT.

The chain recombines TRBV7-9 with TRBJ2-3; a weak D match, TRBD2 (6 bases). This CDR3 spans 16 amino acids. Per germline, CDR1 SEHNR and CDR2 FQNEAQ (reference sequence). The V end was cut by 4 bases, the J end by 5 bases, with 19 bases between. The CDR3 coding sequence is TGTGCCAGCAGCTCGTTTCTGGCGGGGAATGAAGATACGCAGTATTTT. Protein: CASSSFLAGNEDTQYF.

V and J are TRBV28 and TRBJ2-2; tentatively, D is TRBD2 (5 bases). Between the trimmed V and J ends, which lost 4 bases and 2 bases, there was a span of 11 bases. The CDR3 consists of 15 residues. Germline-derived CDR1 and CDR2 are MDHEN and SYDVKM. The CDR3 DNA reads TGTGCCAGCAGTTCGGGAAGATATAACACCGGGGAGCTGTTTTTT. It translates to CASSSGRYNTGELFF.

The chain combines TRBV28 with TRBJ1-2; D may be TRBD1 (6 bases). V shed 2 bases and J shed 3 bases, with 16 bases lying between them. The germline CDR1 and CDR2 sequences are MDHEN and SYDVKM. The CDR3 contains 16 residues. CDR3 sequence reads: CASSLPGRGKYYGYTF. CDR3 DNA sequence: TGTGCCAGCAGTTTACCGGGAAGGGGGAAGTACTATGGCTACACCTTC.

The CDR3 protein is CASSSPQLSLYGYTF. The CDR3, as DNA: TGTGCCAGCAGCTCACCGCAACTCTCCCTATATGGCTACACCTTC. The V and J genes are TRBV5-4 and TRBJ1-2; D is unclear. The V gene's germline CDR1 is SGHNT and CDR2 YYREEE (reference sequence). Trimming removed 3 bases from V and 5 bases from J, with 17 bases in between. The CDR3 loop spans 15 amino acids.

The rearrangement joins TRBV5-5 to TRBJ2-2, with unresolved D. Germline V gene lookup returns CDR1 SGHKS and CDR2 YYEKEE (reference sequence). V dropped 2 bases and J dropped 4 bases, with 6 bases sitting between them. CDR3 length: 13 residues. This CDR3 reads CASSFRRTGELFF. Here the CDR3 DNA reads TGTGCCAGCAGCTTTCGACGCACCGGGGAGCTGTTTTTT.

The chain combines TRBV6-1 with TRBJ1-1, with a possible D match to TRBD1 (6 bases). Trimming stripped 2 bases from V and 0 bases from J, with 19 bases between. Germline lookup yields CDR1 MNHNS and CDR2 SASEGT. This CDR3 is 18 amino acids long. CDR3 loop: CASSESQGFIWMNTEAFF. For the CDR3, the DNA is TGTGCCAGCAGTGAAAGTCAGGGGTTCATCTGGATGAACACTGAAGCTTTCTTT.

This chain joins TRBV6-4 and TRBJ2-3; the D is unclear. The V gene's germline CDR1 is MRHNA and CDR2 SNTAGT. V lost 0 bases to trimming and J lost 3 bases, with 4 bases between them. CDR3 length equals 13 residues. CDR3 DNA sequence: TGTGCCAGCAGTGACTCGACTACAGATACGCAGTATTTT. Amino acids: CASSDSTTDTQYF.

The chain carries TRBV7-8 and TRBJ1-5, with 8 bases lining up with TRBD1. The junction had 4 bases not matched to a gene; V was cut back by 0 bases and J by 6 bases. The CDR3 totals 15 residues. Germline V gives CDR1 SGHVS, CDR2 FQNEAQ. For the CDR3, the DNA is TGTGCCAGCAGCTTAGCGAGCAGGGGGCGTCAGCCCCAGCATTTT. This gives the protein CASSLASRGRQPQHF.

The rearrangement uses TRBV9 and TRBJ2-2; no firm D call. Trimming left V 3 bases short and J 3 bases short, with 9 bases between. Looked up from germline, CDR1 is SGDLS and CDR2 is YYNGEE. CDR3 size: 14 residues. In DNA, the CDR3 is TGTGCCAGCAGCGAACGCTCGTACACCGGGGAGCTGTTTTTT. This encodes CASSERSYTGELFF.